The rows below give T cell receptor beta chains drawn from one sample of a study of shared clonotypes between healthy human individuals. Repertoires were generated with immunoSEQ multiplex PCR, while TCRdb's copy carries only in-frame clones and drops some. Here the sample spans around 510,000 clones, roughly four fifths being singletons. Sequencing was done on a sample of PBMCs. Source of these receptors: a woman between 40 and 55 years old in good health. Some clones in this sample may be carry-over from other donors' samples. Each CDR3 is given with its conserved first and last residue. D genes are given only for firm matches. Rows give clone size only sometimes, using once, few, many, or a class for an expanded clone.

TRBV7-6	.	TRBD1	TRBJ2-1	CASSLEGQGGSEQFF	TGTGCCAGCAGCTTAGAAGGACAGGGTGGTTCTGAGCAGTTCTTC
TRBV5-1	.	TRBD2	TRBJ2-1	CASSTGLAGTYNEQFF	TGCGCCAGCAGCACCGGACTAGCGGGGACCTACAATGAGCAGTTCTTC
TRBV7-2	once	TRBD2	TRBJ2-3	CASSLGLAGGTDTQYF	TGTGCCAGCAGCTTAGGACTAGCGGGAGGCACAGATACGCAGTATTTT
TRBV7-3	.	TRBD2	TRBJ2-5	CASSTIAGGETQYF	TGTGCCAGCAGCACTATAGCGGGAGGAGAGACCCAGTACTTC
TRBV7-2	.	.	TRBJ2-1	CASSLAGIYNEQFF	TGTGCCAGCAGCTTAGCGGGTATATACAATGAGCAGTTCTTC
TRBV6-1	.	.	TRBJ2-7	CASSESRSSYEQYF	TGTGCCAGCAGTGAATCGCGGAGCTCCTACGAGCAGTACTTC
TRBV7-6	.	TRBD2	TRBJ2-1	CASSPASGARYEQFF	TGTGCCTCCTCCCCGGCTAGCGGGGCCAGGTATGAGCAGTTCTTC
TRBV19	.	.	TRBJ2-7	CASSIGHQGGQQYF	TGTGCCAGTAGTATAGGGCACCAGGGGGGGCAGCAGTACTTC
TRBV19	.	TRBD1	TRBJ1-4	CASSLMTGGHEKLFF	TGTGCCAGTAGCCTCATGACAGGGGGCCATGAAAAACTGTTTTTT
TRBV10-3	.	.	TRBJ2-5	CAISSLEGQETQYF	TGTGCCATCAGTTCTTTGGAGGGTCAAGAGACCCAGTACTTC
TRBV7-6	.	.	TRBJ1-5	CASSLNPGTVTGHNQPQHF	TGTGCCAGCAGCCTAAATCCTGGTACGGTTACAGGGCACAATCAGCCCCAGCATTTT
TRBV19	.	TRBD1	TRBJ2-2	CASSRDRGPYTGELFF	TGTGCCAGTAGTCGGGACAGGGGACCCTACACCGGGGAGCTGTTTTTT
TRBV19	.	TRBD1	TRBJ2-3	CASNPGQFTDTQYF	TGTGCCAGTAATCCGGGACAGTTTACAGATACGCAGTATTTT
TRBV15	once	.	TRBJ2-7	CATSRDRGTLSSYEQYF	TGTGCCACCAGCAGAGATCGAGGGACACTAAGCTCCTACGAGCAGTACTTC
TRBV29-1	.	.	TRBJ2-1	CSVGRNNEQFF	TGCAGCGTTGGACGGAACAATGAGCAGTTCTTC
TRBV6-5	.	TRBD2	TRBJ2-1	CASSYSLAGGSGEQFF	TGTGCCAGCAGTTACTCGCTAGCGGGAGGGAGCGGTGAGCAGTTCTTC
TRBV7-3	many	TRBD2	TRBJ2-2	CASSLRGGRNTGELFF	TGTGCCAGCAGCTTAAGGGGCGGGAGGAACACCGGGGAGCTGTTTTTT
TRBV2	.	TRBD2	TRBJ2-1	CASRALAGGNNEQFF	TGTGCCAGCAGGGCCCTAGCGGGAGGTAACAATGAGCAGTTCTTC
TRBV7-9	.	.	TRBJ1-2	CASSRGDGYTF	TGTGCCAGCAGCCGCGGCGATGGCTACACCTTC
TRBV5-1	.	TRBD2	TRBJ2-2	CASTPRGERSTGELFF	TGCGCCAGCACCCCACGGGGGGAGCGGTCCACCGGGGAGCTGTTTTTT
TRBV5-1	.	.	TRBJ2-7	CASSQAAYEQYF	TGCGCCAGCAGCCAGGCTGCCTACGAGCAGTACTTC
TRBV19	.	.	TRBJ2-4	CASSITSNRIVAKNIQYF	TGTGCCAGTAGTATAACATCCAACCGCATAGTAGCCAAAAACATTCAGTACTTC
TRBV7-9	.	.	TRBJ2-3	CASSLVAGVTDTQYF	TGTGCCAGCAGCTTAGTTGCAGGAGTAACAGATACGCAGTATTTT
TRBV30	.	TRBD1	TRBJ1-5	CAWSQGGGGQPQHF	TGTGCCTGGAGTCAGGGGGGTGGTGGTCAGCCCCAGCATTTT
TRBV18	.	TRBD2	TRBJ2-7	CASSWGLAGVYEQYF	TGTGCCAGCTCATGGGGACTAGCGGGAGTCTACGAGCAGTACTTC
TRBV10-3	.	TRBD1	TRBJ2-7	CAISDTNRGTYEQYF	TGTGCCATCAGTGATACTAACAGGGGAACCTACGAGCAGTACTTC
TRBV5-1	.	.	TRBJ1-4	CASSLEGTSNEKLFF	TGCGCCAGCAGCTTGGAAGGGACATCTAATGAAAAACTGTTTTTT
TRBV29-1	.	.	TRBJ1-1	CSVQRDGSSGEAFF	TGCAGCGTCCAACGGGACGGATCATCCGGGGAAGCTTTCTTT
TRBV28	.	.	TRBJ1-5	CASSRVLSGYSNQPQHF	TGTGCCAGCAGTCGAGTACTATCCGGATATAGCAATCAGCCCCAGCATTTT
TRBV7-2	.	TRBD1	TRBJ1-5	CASSASRGIGNQPQHF	TGTGCCAGCAGCGCAAGCAGGGGGATTGGCAATCAGCCCCAGCATTTT
TRBV7-8	.	.	TRBJ2-5	CASSLQPTFTGYGETQYF	TGTGCCAGCAGCTTACAACCAACCTTCACAGGGTATGGTGAGACCCAGTACTTC
TRBV7-9	.	.	TRBJ2-5	CASSLRDGETQYF	TGTGCCAGCAGCTTAAGGGACGGAGAGACCCAGTACTTC